The present T cell receptor (beta chain) was sequenced within a study of blood T cell repertoires in COVID-19. Authors' processing steps: Amplification of reference gene primers provided the estimated nucleated cell counts. Sequencing used immunoSEQ multiplex PCR; TCRdb keeps in-frame clones, though not all of them. V, J and clone size derive from that table, while D and trimming were established from the DNA sequence. The sample lists more than 120,000 clones, roughly 89% occurring once. Germline lookup yields CDR1 DFQATT and CDR2 SNEGSKA (reference sequence). The CDR3 sequence is 11 residues long. V was clipped by 7 bases and J by 3 bases; unmatched bases: 3.

Source material: peripheral blood. This receptor was identified in a human donor in a cohort sampled during active COVID-19. This sequence joins TRBV20-1 and TRBJ2-7, with 7 bases that match TRBD2. Here the CDR3 reads CSVGGFYEQYF. The DNA of the CDR3 is TGCAGTGTCGGGGGGTTCTACGAGCAGTACTTC.